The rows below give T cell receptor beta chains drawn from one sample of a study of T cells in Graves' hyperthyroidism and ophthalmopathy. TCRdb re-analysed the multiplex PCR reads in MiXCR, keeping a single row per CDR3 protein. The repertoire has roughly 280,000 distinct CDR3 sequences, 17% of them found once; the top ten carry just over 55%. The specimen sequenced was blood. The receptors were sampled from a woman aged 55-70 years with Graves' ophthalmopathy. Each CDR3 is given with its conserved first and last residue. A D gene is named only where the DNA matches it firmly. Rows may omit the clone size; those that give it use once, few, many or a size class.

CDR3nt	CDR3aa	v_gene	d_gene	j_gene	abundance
TGTGCCAGTAGTGCCGGGACAGGGGCGGACAATGAGCAGTTCTTC	CASSAGTGADNEQFF	TRBV19	TRBD1	TRBJ2-1	NA
TGCGCCAGCAGCTTGGGGACAGGGGGCTTAAATGAGCAGTTCTTC	CASSLGTGGLNEQFF	TRBV5-1	TRBD1	TRBJ2-1	many
TGTGCCAGCAGCCTGATGGCGTTGAACACTGAAGCTTTCTTT	CASSLMALNTEAFF	TRBV12-3/TRBV12-4	NA	TRBJ1-1	many
TGTGCCAGTAGTATAACCGGGACCGCCGTGAAACTGTTTTTT	CASSITGTAVKLFF	TRBV19	NA	TRBJ1-4	few
TGTGCCAGCACCGATGACAGGGGGGGGGATGGCTACACCTTC	CASTDDRGGDGYTF	TRBV2	TRBD1	TRBJ1-2	few
TGTGCCAGCAGTCAGGAACTAGCGGGCAACAATGAGCAGTTCTTC	CASSQELAGNNEQFF	TRBV7-2	TRBD2	TRBJ2-1	once
TGTGCCAGTAAACGGACGACTAACTATGGCTACACCTTC	CASKRTTNYGYTF	TRBV19	NA	TRBJ1-2	few
TGTGCCAGCAGCTGGAACAGCGGCTATGGCTACACCTTC	CASSWNSGYGYTF	TRBV7-2	NA	TRBJ1-2	many
TGCGCCAGCAGCTCTGACACGGATCAGCCCCAGCATTTT	CASSSDTDQPQHF	TRBV5-1	NA	TRBJ1-5	many
TGTGCTAGCAGCGCGAGGGAGACCCAGTACTTC	CASSARETQYF	TRBV7-7	NA	TRBJ2-5	NA
TGTGCCAGCAGCCCGGGACAGCCCCTAAAGAACACTGAAGCTTTCTTT	CASSPGQPLKNTEAFF	TRBV5-4	TRBD1	TRBJ1-1	NA
TGCAGTGCTATCAAAGGGACAGGGGCCACTGAAGCTTTCTTT	CSAIKGTGATEAFF	TRBV20-1	TRBD1	TRBJ1-1	many
TGTGCCAGCAGTTTTGGGGCAGTCCAGGGCTATACGCAGTATTTT	CASSFGAVQGYTQYF	TRBV12-3/TRBV12-4	NA	TRBJ2-3	many
TGTGCCAGCAGACGGACAGGGGTCAATGAGCAGTACTTC	CASRRTGVNEQYF	TRBV6-1	TRBD1	TRBJ2-7	NA
TGTGCCTGGAGGGGGACAGAAACAATGACGCAGTTCTTC	CAWRGTETMTQFF	TRBV30	TRBD1	TRBJ2-1	many
TGTGCCAGCAGTTACTCAGGGATTCCCAGAGGCTACACCTTC	CASSYSGIPRGYTF	TRBV6-6	NA	TRBJ1-2	NA
TGTGCCAGCAGGCTAGCGGTGATCCAAGAGACCCAGTACTTC	CASRLAVIQETQYF	TRBV7-2	TRBD2	TRBJ2-5	many
TGTGCCAGTAGTATGAGCGGGGGCACCTACAATGAGCAGTTCTTC	CASSMSGGTYNEQFF	TRBV19	TRBD2	TRBJ2-1	few
TGCAGTGCTAGCCGACTATCGGGAGGGCCGGACAATGAGCAGTTCTTC	CSASRLSGGPDNEQFF	TRBV20-1	TRBD2	TRBJ2-1	NA
TGTGCCAGCAGCTCGGCACGAGGGGGACAGATCAACTATGGCTACACCTTC	CASSSARGGQINYGYTF	TRBV11-2	TRBD1	TRBJ1-2	many
TGTGCCAGTAGTCCCGCGATACGGGGTCTGGGCTACACCTTC	CASSPAIRGLGYTF	TRBV19	NA	TRBJ1-2	few
TGTGCCAGCAGCTTCAGGGGGAATCAGCCCCAGCATTTT	CASSFRGNQPQHF	TRBV5-6	TRBD1	TRBJ1-5	many
TGTGCCAGCAGCCCAGTTGGGGACACAGATACGCAGTATTTT	CASSPVGDTDTQYF	TRBV5-4	NA	TRBJ2-3	NA
TGCGCCAGCAGCATATACGGGGGGGCCTACAATGAGCAGTTCTTC	CASSIYGGAYNEQFF	TRBV4-3	TRBD2	TRBJ2-1	once
TGTGCCAGCAGTACTGCCCCGGGACTAGGGTACGAGCAGTACTTC	CASSTAPGLGYEQYF	TRBV7-2	TRBD2	TRBJ2-7	many
TGTGGGTCGGGGGATACTAACACCGGGGAGCTGTTTTTT	CGSGDTNTGELFF	TRBV11-2	NA	TRBJ2-2	NA
TGCGCCAGCAGCCAAACAACAGGGGGGAACACTGAAGCTTTCTTT	CASSQTTGGNTEAFF	TRBV4-1	TRBD1	TRBJ1-1	NA
TGTGCCAGCAGCCGCGGACCCCGGGTAGTAGAGGAAAAACTGTTTTTT	CASSRGPRVVEEKLFF	TRBV11-2	NA	TRBJ1-4	NA
TGTGCCAGCAGTGACACTCTAGAGGGGCACAATGAGCAGTTCTTC	CASSDTLEGHNEQFF	TRBV6-4	NA	TRBJ2-1	NA
TGTGCCAGCAGTCCCCAGCAGGGTTTATTGGCCAAAAACATTCAGTACTTC	CASSPQQGLLAKNIQYF	TRBV6-2/TRBV6-3	NA	TRBJ2-4	NA
TGCAGTGCTAGAGATGGGCAGGGGGCTTGGGGCTACACCTTC	CSARDGQGAWGYTF	TRBV20-1	TRBD1	TRBJ1-2	few